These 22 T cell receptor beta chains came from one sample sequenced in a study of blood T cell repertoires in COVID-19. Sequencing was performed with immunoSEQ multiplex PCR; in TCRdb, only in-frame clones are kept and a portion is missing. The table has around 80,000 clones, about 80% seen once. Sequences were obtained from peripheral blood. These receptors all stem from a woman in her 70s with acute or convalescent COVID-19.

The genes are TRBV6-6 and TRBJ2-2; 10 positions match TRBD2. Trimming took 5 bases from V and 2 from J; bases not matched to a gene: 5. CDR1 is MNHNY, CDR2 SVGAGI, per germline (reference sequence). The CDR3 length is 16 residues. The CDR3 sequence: CASSPTLAGNTGELFF. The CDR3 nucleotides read TGTGCCAGCAGTCCGACACTAGCGGGAAACACCGGGGAGCTGTTTTTT.

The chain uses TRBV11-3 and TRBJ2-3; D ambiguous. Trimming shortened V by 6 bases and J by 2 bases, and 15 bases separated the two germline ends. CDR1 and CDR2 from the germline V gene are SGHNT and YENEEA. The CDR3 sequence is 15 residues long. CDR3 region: CASSLPITLTDTQYF. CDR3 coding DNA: TGTGCCAGCAGTCTACCTATAACCCTCACAGATACGCAGTATTTT.

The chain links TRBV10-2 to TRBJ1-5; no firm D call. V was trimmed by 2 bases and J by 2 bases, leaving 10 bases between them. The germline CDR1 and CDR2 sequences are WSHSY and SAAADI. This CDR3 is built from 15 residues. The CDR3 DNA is TGCGCCAGCAGTGAGAGGGAGCGGGGCAATCAGCCCCAGCATTTT. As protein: CASSERERGNQPQHF.

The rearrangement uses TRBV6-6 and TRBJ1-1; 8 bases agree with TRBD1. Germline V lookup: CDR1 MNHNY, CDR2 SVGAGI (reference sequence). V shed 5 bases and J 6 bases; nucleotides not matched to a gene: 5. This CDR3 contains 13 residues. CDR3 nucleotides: TGTGCCAGCAGTCAGGGGGCTAGCCCTGAAGCTTTCTTT. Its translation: CASSQGASPEAFF.

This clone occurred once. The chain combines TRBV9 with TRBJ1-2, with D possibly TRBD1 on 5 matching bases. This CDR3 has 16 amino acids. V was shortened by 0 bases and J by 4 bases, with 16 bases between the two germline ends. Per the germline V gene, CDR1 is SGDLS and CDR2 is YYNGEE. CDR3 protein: CASSVGSAGPVYGYTF. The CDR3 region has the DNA TGTGCCAGCAGCGTAGGGTCGGCGGGACCTGTCTATGGCTACACCTTC.

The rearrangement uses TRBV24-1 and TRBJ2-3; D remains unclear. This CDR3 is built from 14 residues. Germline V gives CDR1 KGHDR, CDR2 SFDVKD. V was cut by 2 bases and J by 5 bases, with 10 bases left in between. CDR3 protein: CATSDSEFRDTQYF. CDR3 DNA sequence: TGTGCCACCAGTGATTCCGAGTTTCGAGATACGCAGTATTTT.

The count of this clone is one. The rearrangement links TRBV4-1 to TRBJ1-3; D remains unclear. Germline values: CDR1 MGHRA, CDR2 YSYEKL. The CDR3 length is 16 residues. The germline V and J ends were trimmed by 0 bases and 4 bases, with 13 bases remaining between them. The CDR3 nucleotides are TGCGCCAGCAGCCAAGATCCCGGCGGTACAGGAAACACCATATATTTT. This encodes CASSQDPGGTGNTIYF.

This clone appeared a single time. This chain's CDR3 is CASSDGAGGNEKLFF. The CDR3 nucleotides are TGTGCCAGCAGTGATGGGGCAGGGGGTAATGAAAAACTGTTTTTT. The genes are TRBV2 and TRBJ1-4; 7 bases are a match to TRBD1. Germline V gene sequence: CDR1 SNHLY, CDR2 FYNNEI. The CDR3 length is 15 residues. The V and J ends lost 3 bases and 4 bases, in that order; junction bases with no gene match: 5.

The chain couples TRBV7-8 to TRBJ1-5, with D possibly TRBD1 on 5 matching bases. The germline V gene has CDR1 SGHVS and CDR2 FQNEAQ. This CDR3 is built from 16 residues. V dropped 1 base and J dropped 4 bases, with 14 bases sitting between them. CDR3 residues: CASSLEMGGGNQPQHF. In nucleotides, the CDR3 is TGTGCCAGCAGCTTAGAGATGGGGGGAGGGAATCAGCCCCAGCATTTT.

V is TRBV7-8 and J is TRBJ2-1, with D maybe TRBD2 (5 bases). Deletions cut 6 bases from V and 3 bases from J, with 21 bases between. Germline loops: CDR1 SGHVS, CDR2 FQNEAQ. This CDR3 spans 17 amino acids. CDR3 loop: CASRPLGAETNYNEQFF. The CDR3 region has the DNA TGTGCCAGCAGGCCGTTGGGAGCGGAAACCAACTACAATGAGCAGTTCTTC.

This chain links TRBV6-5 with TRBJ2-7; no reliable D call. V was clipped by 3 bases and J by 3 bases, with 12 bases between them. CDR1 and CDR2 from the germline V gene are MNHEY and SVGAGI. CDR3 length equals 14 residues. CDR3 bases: TGTGCCAGCAGTTATGGCCAGGCCAACTACGAGCAGTACTTC. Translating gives CASSYGQANYEQYF.

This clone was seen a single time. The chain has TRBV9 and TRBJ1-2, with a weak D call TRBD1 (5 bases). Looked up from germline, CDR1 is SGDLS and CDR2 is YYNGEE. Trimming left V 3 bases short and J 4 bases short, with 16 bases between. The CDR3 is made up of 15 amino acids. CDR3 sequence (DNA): TGTGCCAGCAGCGGCTCAGGGCAATTAAGCTATGGCTACACCTTC. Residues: CASSGSGQLSYGYTF.

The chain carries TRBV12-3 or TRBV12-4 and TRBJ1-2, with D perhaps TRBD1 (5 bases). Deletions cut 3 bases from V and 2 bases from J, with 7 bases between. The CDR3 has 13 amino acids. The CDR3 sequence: CASSFGANYGYTF. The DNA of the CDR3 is TGTGCCAGCAGTTTTGGGGCAAACTATGGCTACACCTTC.

CDR3 bases: TGTGCCAGCAGCCAATTGACAGGGGCCAACACTGAAGCTTTCTTT. It codes for CASSQLTGANTEAFF. The chain links TRBV14 to TRBJ1-1, with 8 bases matching TRBD1. The CDR3 length is 15 residues. J gave up 2 bases and V 2 bases, and 4 bases lay outside the gene matches. Germline V gene sequence: CDR1 SGHDN, CDR2 FVKESK. Looking up the rest from reference TRBV14 and TRBJ1-1 gives the full variable domain: EAGVTQFPSHSVIEKGQTVTLRCDPISGHDNLYWYRRVMGKEIKFLLHFVKESKQDESGMPNNRFLAERTGGTYSTLKVQPAELEDSGVYFCASSQLTGANTEAFFGQGTRLTVV.

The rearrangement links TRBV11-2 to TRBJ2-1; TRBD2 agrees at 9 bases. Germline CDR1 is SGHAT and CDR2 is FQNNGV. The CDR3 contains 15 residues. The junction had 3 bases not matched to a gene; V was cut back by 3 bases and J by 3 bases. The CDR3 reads CASSFSSGDYNEQFF. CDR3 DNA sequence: TGTGCCAGCAGCTTCTCTAGCGGGGACTACAATGAGCAGTTCTTC.

CDR3 sequence reads: CASSQWTGVSYEQYF. CDR3 sequence (DNA): TGCGCCAGCAGCCAATGGACAGGGGTTTCCTACGAGCAGTACTTC. The chain links TRBV4-1 to TRBJ2-7; 9 bases line up with TRBD1. The CDR3 has 15 residues. Trimming removed 2 bases from V and 1 base from J; junction bases left unmatched: 3. Germline CDR1 and CDR2: MGHRA and YSYEKL.

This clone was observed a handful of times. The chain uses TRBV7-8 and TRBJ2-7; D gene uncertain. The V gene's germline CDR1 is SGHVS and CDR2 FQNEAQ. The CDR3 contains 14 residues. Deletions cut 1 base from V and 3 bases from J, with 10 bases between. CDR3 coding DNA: TGTGCCAGCAGCTTAGACAGTTCCCTCTACGAGCAGTACTTC. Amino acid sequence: CASSLDSSLYEQYF.

The CDR3 DNA reads as TGCAGTGCTAGTTTGGGGGGGCCTCGAACTGAAGCTTTCTTT. It translates to CSASLGGPRTEAFF. The genes are TRBV20-1 and TRBJ1-1; perhaps TRBD1 as D (6 bases). The CDR3 has 14 amino acids. Germline CDR1 DFQATT, CDR2 SNEGSKA (reference sequence). Trimming left V 3 bases short and J 5 bases short, with 16 bases between.

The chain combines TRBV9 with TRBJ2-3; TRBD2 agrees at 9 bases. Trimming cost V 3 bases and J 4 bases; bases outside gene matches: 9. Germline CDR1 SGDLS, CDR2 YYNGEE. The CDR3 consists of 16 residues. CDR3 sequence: CASSADTGTSPDTQYF. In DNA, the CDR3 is TGTGCCAGCAGCGCAGATACCGGGACTAGCCCAGATACGCAGTATTTT.

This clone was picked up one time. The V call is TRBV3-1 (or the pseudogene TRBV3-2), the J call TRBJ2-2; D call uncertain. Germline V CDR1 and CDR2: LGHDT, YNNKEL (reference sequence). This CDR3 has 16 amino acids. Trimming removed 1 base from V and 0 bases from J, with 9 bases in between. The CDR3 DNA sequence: TGTGCCAGCAGCCAAGCTCACAGCCCGAACACCGGGGAGCTGTTTTTT. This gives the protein CASSQAHSPNTGELFF.

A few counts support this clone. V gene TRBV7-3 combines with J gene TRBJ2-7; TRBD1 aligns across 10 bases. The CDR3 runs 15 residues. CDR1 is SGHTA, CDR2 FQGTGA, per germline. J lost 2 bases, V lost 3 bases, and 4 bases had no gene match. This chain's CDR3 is CASSFGTGVPYEQYF. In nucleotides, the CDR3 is TGTGCCAGCAGCTTCGGGACAGGGGTCCCCTACGAGCAGTACTTC. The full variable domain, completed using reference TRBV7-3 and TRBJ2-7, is GAGVSQTPSNKVTEKGKYVELRCDPISGHTALYWYRQSLGQGPEFLIYFQGTGAADDSGLPNDRFFAVRPEGSVSTLKIQRTERGDSAVYLCASSFGTGVPYEQYFGPGTRLTVT.

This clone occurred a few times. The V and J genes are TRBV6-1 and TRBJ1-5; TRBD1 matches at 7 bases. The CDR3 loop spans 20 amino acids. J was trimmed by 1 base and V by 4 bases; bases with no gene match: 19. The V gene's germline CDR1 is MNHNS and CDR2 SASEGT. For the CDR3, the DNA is TGTGCCAGCAGTGGGGAGACAGGGCCAGGGAAGTTGCGCAGCAATCAGCCCCAGCATTTT. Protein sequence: CASSGETGPGKLRSNQPQHF.